The source of this T cell receptor beta chain is a study of glioma-infiltrating T cells. Across the whole study: Glioma patients had dexamethasone for six or fewer days before surgery.

Using RNA template, CDR3s of TCR alpha and beta were amplified with iRepertoire arm-PCR. Using its own MiXCR run on the multiplex PCR reads, TCRdb lists one record per CDR3 protein. This table has 300,000 to 450,000 distinct CDR3 sequences, around 45% appearing once. Germline CDR1 and CDR2: LNHNV and YYDKDF (reference sequence). This CDR3 is 15 amino acids long. Trimming at V came to 5 bases and at J to 1 base, leaving 5 bases not matched to a gene. This chain connects TRBV15 to TRBJ2-7, with 10 bases matching TRBD1. Sequencing input: glioma tissue, nonneoplastic brain tissue, or PBMCs (not recorded which). This sequence was found in a human donor with low-grade glioma or glioblastoma, undergoing nonglioma brain surgery, or in good health (not recorded which). CDR3 in DNA: TGTGCCACCAGCTTACGGACAGGGGGTTCCTACGAGCAGTACTTC. Amino acid sequence: CATSLRTGGSYEQYF.